What follows describes a single TCR beta chain. Its antigen is unidentified. The CDR3 consists of 13 residues. CDR1 is KGHSH, CDR2 LQKENI, per germline. V lost 3 bases and J 3 bases, leaving 9 bases between the germline ends. The data stem from a study of OX40 agonist ivuxolimab in advanced cancers. The overall study: Subjects had a mean age of about 65 years, with a range of about 23 to 79; around 80% were male. Study results and caveats: Certain nonresponders likewise exhibited a low normalized T-cell clonal expansion. In CD8+ T cells, expanded clones were on average more numerous than in CD4+.

Repertoires were generated with immunoSEQ multiplex PCR, while TCRdb's copy carries only in-frame clones and drops some. This table holds around 100,000 clones, around nine tenths found once. Sampling times: baseline, cycle 4 day 1, cycle 7 day 1. This chain connects TRBV18 to TRBJ2-7; the D gene could be TRBD1 or TRBD2 (5 bases each). Material: CD4+ or CD8+ T cells sorted from blood, obtained in a trial of the OX40 agonist ivuxolimab. This receptor was obtained from an adult with an advanced solid tumor such as melanoma, head and neck, liver or kidney cancer. The CDR3 sequence is CASSPRDDYEQYF. The CDR3 DNA is TGTGCCAGCTCACCGAGGGACGACTACGAGCAGTACTTC. The whole variable domain, filled in from reference TRBV18 and TRBJ2-7, reads NAGVMQNPRHLVRRRGQEARLRCSPMKGHSHVYWYRQLPEEGLKFMVYLQKENIIDESGMPKERFSAEFPKEGPSILRIQQVVRGDSAAYFCASSPRDDYEQYFGPGTRLTVT.